Listed here are 7 T cell receptor beta chains from one sample, sequenced in a study of PD-L1 blockade in urothelial cancer. Time point meaning: pretreatment peripheral blood. Using immunoSEQ multiplex PCR, the repertoire was profiled, and TCRdb retains in-frame clones only, with some absent. The sample comprises 130,000 or so clones, 84% of which are singletons, and 3.2% rests with the top ten. The specimen was PBMCs, collected around atezolizumab (anti-PD-L1) treatment. These receptors were obtained from a man aged 50-60 years with urothelial cancer.

V gene TRBV4-1 combines with J gene TRBJ2-7; 13 positions agree with TRBD2. The CDR3 totals 15 residues. Germline CDR1 is MGHRA and CDR2 is YSYEKL. Trimming removed 4 bases from V and 2 bases from J; junction bases left unmatched: 2. CDR3 region: CASSLGLAGAYEQYF. The DNA for the CDR3 is TGCGCCAGCAGCCTCGGACTAGCGGGGGCCTACGAGCAGTACTTC.

CDR3 in DNA: TGCGCCAGCAGCTTGGCCCCAGCGACAGATACGCAGTATTTT. Protein product: CASSLAPATDTQYF. The chain employs TRBV5-1 and TRBJ2-3; no definite D call. The V gene lost 0 bases and the J gene lost 3 bases, with 8 bases spanning the gap. CDR1 and CDR2 from the germline V gene are SGHRS and YFSETQ. The length of the CDR3 is 14 residues.

The rearrangement links TRBV9 to TRBJ1-2, with TRBD1 as a possible D gene (6 bases). The CDR3 runs to 15 residues. CDR1 is SGDLS, CDR2 YYNGEE, per germline. V was cut by 0 bases and J by 8 bases, with 17 bases left in between. This chain's CDR3 is CASSVANRATGGYTF. Here the CDR3 DNA reads TGTGCCAGCAGCGTAGCGAACAGGGCAACAGGGGGCTACACCTTC. The full variable domain, completed using reference TRBV9 and TRBJ1-2, is DSGVTQTPKHLITATGQRVTLRCSPRSGDLSVYWYQQSLDQGLQFLIQYYNGEERAKGNILERFSAQQFPDLHSELNLSSLELGDSALYFCASSVANRATGGYTFGSGTRLTVV.

The rearrangement joins TRBV19 to TRBJ2-1, with D possibly TRBD1 on 6 matching bases. The CDR3 has 15 residues. V dropped 5 bases and J dropped 0 bases, with 11 bases sitting between them. Germline V CDR1 and CDR2: LNHDA, SQIVND (reference sequence). CDR3 sequence: CASSEDRSSYNEQFF. DNA of the CDR3: TGTGCCAGTAGTGAGGACAGAAGCTCCTACAATGAGCAGTTCTTC.

The chain combines TRBV19 with TRBJ1-5; D ambiguous. V was clipped by 3 bases and J by 2 bases, with 5 bases between them. Germline CDR1 is LNHDA and CDR2 is SQIVND (reference sequence). The CDR3 contains 13 residues. The CDR3 region is CASSIGGNQPQHF. CDR3 DNA: TGTGCCAGTAGTATTGGAGGCAATCAGCCCCAGCATTTT.

Here the CDR3 reads CASSQATSGTDTQYF. The CDR3 coding sequence is TGTGCCAGCAGCCAAGCTACTAGCGGTACAGATACGCAGTATTTT. The chain has TRBV4-2 and TRBJ2-3, with TRBD2 identical over 8 bases. CDR1 and CDR2 (germline): LGHNA, YNFKEQ. The CDR3 extends over 15 amino acids. With V trimmed by 1 base and J by 3 bases, 3 bases remained unmatched.

The chain carries TRBV6-1 and TRBJ2-7, with 9 bases aligning to TRBD1. Trimming cost V 7 bases and J 3 bases; bases outside gene matches: 7. The germline V gene encodes CDR1 MNHNS and CDR2 SASEGT. This CDR3 is built from 14 residues. Written as DNA, the CDR3 is TGTGCCAGCACCGCAAGGGGACAGGGCTACGAGCAGTACTTC. Amino acids: CASTARGQGYEQYF.